Following are 30 T cell receptor beta chains from one sample sequenced in a study of blood T cell repertoires in COVID-19. The repertoire was sequenced with immunoSEQ multiplex PCR; TCRdb's copy has only in-frame clones and lacks some. This table has tens of thousands of clones, 90% to 95% appearing once. The specimen sequenced was peripheral blood. The receptors derive from a human donor in a cohort sampled during active COVID-19.

The CDR3 nucleotides are TGCGCCAGCAGCCCCAGACGACAGGGCGACTATGGCTACACCTTC. As protein: CASSPRRQGDYGYTF. The chain has TRBV5-1 and TRBJ1-2; 7 bases agree with TRBD1. CDR1 is SGHRS, CDR2 YFSETQ, per germline. With 4 bases clipped from V and 3 bases from J, the junction kept 9 bases outside the gene matches. The CDR3 has 15 residues.

The chain recombines TRBV28 with TRBJ2-1; 12 nucleotides agree with TRBD2. The germline V gene encodes CDR1 MDHEN and CDR2 SYDVKM. The trim removed 5 bases at V and 8 bases at J, leaving 7 bases unmatched. CDR3 length: 15 amino acids. The CDR3 spells CASSPTSGREDEQFF. Written as DNA, the CDR3 is TGTGCCAGCAGTCCGACTAGCGGGAGAGAGGATGAGCAGTTCTTC.

This chain connects TRBV2 to TRBJ2-2; the match to TRBD2 covers 7 bases. Per germline, CDR1 SNHLY and CDR2 FYNNEI. This CDR3 spans 16 amino acids. With V trimmed by 6 bases and J by 4 bases, 11 bases remained unmatched. The CDR3: CASSRIRVAGTGELFF. The CDR3 region has the DNA TGTGCCAGCAGCCGTATTAGGGTAGCGGGCACCGGGGAGCTGTTTTTT.

In DNA, the CDR3 is TGTGCCAGCAGTAGGGGATTATCCATCTCCTACGAGCAGTACTTC. It encodes CASSRGLSISYEQYF. The gene calls are TRBV7-9 and TRBJ2-7; perhaps TRBD1 as D (5 bases). The CDR3 contains 15 residues. Trimming took off 6 bases at V and 0 bases at J, with 15 bases between the two ends. Germline loops: CDR1 SEHNR, CDR2 FQNEAQ (reference sequence).

This clone was detected only once. V usage is TRBV18 and J usage is TRBJ1-4; no firm D call. Between the trimmed V and J ends, which lost 2 bases and 0 bases, there was a span of 10 bases. The CDR3 consists of 16 residues. The germline gives CDR1 KGHSH, CDR2 LQKENI. CDR3 sequence (DNA): TGTGCCAGCTCACCAGAGGCTTCGACAACTAATGAAAAACTGTTTTTT. The encoded protein is CASSPEASTTNEKLFF.

The V call is TRBV6-5, the J call TRBJ1-1, with TRBD1 matching 7 bases. Germline loops: CDR1 MNHEY, CDR2 SVGAGI. This CDR3 region has 14 residues. Trimming took 5 bases from V and 8 from J; bases not matched to a gene: 11. The CDR3 sequence is CASSPSGGSKEAFF. For the CDR3, the DNA is TGTGCCAGCAGTCCATCAGGGGGTTCAAAAGAAGCTTTCTTT.

The chain couples TRBV11-3 to TRBJ2-1; TRBD2 matches 10 bases. CDR3 size: 15 residues. The ends lost 1 base at V and 5 bases at J; junction bases unmatched: 2. Germline lookup yields CDR1 SGHNT and CDR2 YENEEA. In DNA form, the CDR3 reads TGTGCCAGCAGCTTAGGTAGCGGGAGGCACAATGAGCAGTTCTTC. It yields the protein CASSLGSGRHNEQFF.

V and J are TRBV9 and TRBJ2-2, with 8 bases identical to TRBD1. CDR1 and CDR2 from the germline V gene are SGDLS and YYNGEE. The CDR3 contains 15 residues. V lost 4 bases and J lost 3; bases outside the gene matches: 5. The CDR3 sequence is CASSTRTGHTGELFF. In DNA, the CDR3 is TGTGCCAGCAGCACACGGACAGGGCACACCGGGGAGCTGTTTTTT.

A single count supports this clone. V is TRBV28 and J is TRBJ2-1; 7 bases align to TRBD2. After removal of 4 bases from V and 3 bases from J, the junction contained 9 bases not matched to a gene. There are 16 residues in the CDR3. From germline, CDR1 is MDHEN and CDR2 SYDVKM. The CDR3 sequence is CASSSPGRDYYNEQFF. CDR3 DNA sequence: TGTGCCAGCAGTTCCCCCGGGCGGGACTACTACAATGAGCAGTTCTTC.

The chain uses TRBV3-1 (or the pseudogene TRBV3-2) and TRBJ1-1; 7 bases line up with TRBD1. Germline-derived CDR1 and CDR2 are LGHDT and YNNKEL (reference sequence). The CDR3 is made up of 13 amino acids. The V segment lost 4 bases and the J segment 4 bases; nucleotides outside the gene matches: 3. CDR3 amino acids: CASSLGQATEAFF. The CDR3 DNA reads TGTGCCAGCAGCCTCGGACAGGCCACTGAAGCTTTCTTT.

The chain carries TRBV4-2 and TRBJ2-7, with D uncertain. Per the germline V gene, CDR1 is LGHNA and CDR2 is YNFKEQ. The CDR3 extends over 17 amino acids. The V and J ends lost 0 bases and 0 bases respectively, with 15 bases between them. The CDR3 spells CASSQDRSVVLSYEQYF. CDR3 DNA sequence: TGTGCCAGCAGCCAAGATCGATCGGTCGTCCTCTCCTACGAGCAGTACTTC.

The chain links TRBV2 to TRBJ1-2, with D possibly matching TRBD1 (6 bases). V gave up 3 bases and J gave up 2 bases, with 13 bases separating them. The CDR3 length is 15 residues. Germline CDR1 reads SNHLY; CDR2 reads FYNNEI. The CDR3 loop is CASSDGGGRNYGYTF. In nucleotides, the CDR3 is TGTGCCAGCAGTGATGGCGGGGGCCGCAACTATGGCTACACCTTC.

The CDR3 DNA sequence: TGTGCCAGCAGTTACGGGACAGTAAACATTCAGTACTTC. Translated, it gives CASSYGTVNIQYF. This chain links TRBV6-2 or TRBV6-3 with TRBJ2-4; 7 bases agree with TRBD1. Germline V gives CDR1 MNHEY, CDR2 SVGEGT. This CDR3 is 13 amino acids long. Unmatched junction bases numbered 1, after V lost 2 bases and J lost 6 bases.

This chain uses TRBV18 with TRBJ1-1; D remains ambiguous. The CDR3 is 14 amino acids. The germline CDR1 and CDR2 sequences are KGHSH and LQKENI. Between the trimmed V and J ends, which lost 6 bases and 6 bases, there was a span of 17 bases. The CDR3 bases are TGTGCCAGCTCGGAGGAGAGACTGTTTTCTGAAGCTTTCTTT. Residues: CASSEERLFSEAFF.

This chain links TRBV3-1 (or the pseudogene TRBV3-2) with TRBJ1-2, with D possibly being TRBD1 (5 bases). Germline V lookup: CDR1 LGHDT, CDR2 YNNKEL (reference sequence). V was trimmed by 4 bases and J by 3 bases, leaving 9 bases between them. This CDR3 comprises 13 residues. CDR3 nucleotide sequence: TGTGCCAGCAGCCTAGGGGCGTACTATGGCTACACCTTC. Amino acids: CASSLGAYYGYTF.

This chain links TRBV6-5 with TRBJ1-2, with D perhaps matching TRBD1 (6 bases). The germline gives CDR1 MNHEY, CDR2 SVGAGI. Trimming removed 10 bases at V and 4 bases at J, with 16 bases between. This CDR3 spans 13 amino acids. The CDR3 region has the DNA TGTGCCATTTCACTTCAGGGGCTCTATGGCTACACCTTC. Its translation is CAISLQGLYGYTF.

The count of this clone is one. The rearrangement joins TRBV18 to TRBJ1-2, with D possibly TRBD1 on 6 matching bases. CDR1 is KGHSH, CDR2 LQKENI, per germline. Deletions cut 3 bases from V and 2 bases from J, with 10 bases between. The CDR3 runs 14 residues. The CDR3 is CASSPPGANYGYTF. CDR3 DNA: TGTGCCAGCTCACCTCCAGGGGCCAACTATGGCTACACCTTC.

V is TRBV7-2 and J is TRBJ1-1, with D uncertain. CDR1 and CDR2 (germline): SGHTA, FQGNSA. Trimming removed 5 bases from V and 4 bases from J, with 11 bases in between. The CDR3 totals 13 residues. The CDR3 protein is CASSMAFPTEAFF. CDR3 bases: TGTGCCAGCAGCATGGCTTTCCCCACTGAAGCTTTCTTT.

The chain combines TRBV30 with TRBJ1-6, with a possible D match to TRBD1 (5 bases). This CDR3 region has 13 residues. V lost 5 bases, J lost 6 bases, and 11 bases lay in between. Per the germline V gene, CDR1 is GTSNPN and CDR2 is SVGIG (reference sequence). This CDR3 is CAWAGSLNSPLHF. The CDR3 DNA is TGTGCCTGGGCAGGGTCCCTTAATTCACCCCTCCACTTT.

The chain recombines TRBV2 with TRBJ1-5, with 7 bases lining up with TRBD1. From germline, CDR1 is SNHLY and CDR2 FYNNEI. The trim removed 5 bases at V and 7 bases at J, leaving 8 bases unmatched. This CDR3 has 14 residues. The CDR3 loop is CASSLDRDGQPQHF. The CDR3 DNA reads as TGTGCCAGCAGTCTTGACAGGGACGGCCAGCCCCAGCATTTT.

V and J are TRBV13 and TRBJ2-5; possibly TRBD1 for D (5 bases). V lost 4 bases, J lost 5 bases, and 14 bases lay in between. The CDR3 runs 14 residues. Germline values: CDR1 PRHDT, CDR2 FYEKMQ (reference sequence). The CDR3 spells CASSSPGFQETQYF. The CDR3 DNA follows: TGTGCCAGCAGCTCTCCAGGGTTCCAGGAGACCCAGTACTTC.

The chain joins TRBV4-3 to TRBJ2-2; 12 bases fit TRBD2. The CDR3 has 17 residues. Germline lookup yields CDR1 LGHNA and CDR2 YSLEER. The trim removed 4 bases at V and 7 bases at J, leaving 10 bases unmatched. The DNA of the CDR3 is TGCGCCAGCAGCCGCCTTCTAGCGGGGGGGCGCGGCGGGGAGCTGTTTTTT. Its protein is CASSRLLAGGRGGELFF.

The chain carries TRBV9 and TRBJ2-1, with D possibly being TRBD2 (5 bases). CDR3 length: 17 amino acids. Between the trimmed V and J ends, which lost 2 bases and 5 bases, there was a span of 20 bases. Germline lookup yields CDR1 SGDLS and CDR2 YYNGEE. This chain's CDR3 is CASSVGSAAGNNNEQFF. The CDR3 nucleotides are TGTGCCAGCAGCGTGGGGTCGGCGGCGGGTAATAACAATGAGCAGTTCTTC.

This chain links TRBV3-1 (or the pseudogene TRBV3-2) with TRBJ1-2; perhaps TRBD1 as D (6 bases). The CDR3 runs 14 residues. Trimming removed 6 bases from V and 4 bases from J, with 15 bases in between. CDR1 is LGHDT, CDR2 YNNKEL, per germline (reference sequence). The CDR3 bases are TGTGCCAGCAGGGACAGAGGAGCGCGCTATGGCTACACCTTC. It is translated as CASRDRGARYGYTF.

The chain employs TRBV2 and TRBJ2-4; 7 bases match TRBD2. There are 14 residues in the CDR3. V was pared by 4 bases and J by 0 bases, with 0 bases of the junction left unmatched. Germline-derived CDR1 and CDR2 are SNHLY and FYNNEI. The chain's CDR3 is CASSGGGAKNIQYF. As DNA, the CDR3 is TGTGCCAGCAGTGGGGGGGGAGCCAAAAACATTCAGTACTTC.

The chain recombines TRBV4-1 with TRBJ2-3; D call uncertain. V dropped 3 bases and J dropped 0 bases, with 19 bases sitting between them. This CDR3 contains 18 residues. Germline V lookup: CDR1 MGHRA, CDR2 YSYEKL. CDR3: CASSQGLGAFTSTDTQYF. Written as DNA, the CDR3 is TGCGCCAGCAGCCAGGGTCTAGGTGCATTCACTAGCACAGATACGCAGTATTTT.

The chain has TRBV6-5 and TRBJ1-1, with D unresolved. This CDR3 has 13 amino acids. CDR1 and CDR2 (germline): MNHEY, SVGAGI. Trimming cost V 3 bases and J 1 base, with 6 bases left between them. CDR3 in amino acids: CASSYEENTEAFF. The CDR3 region has the DNA TGTGCCAGCAGTTATGAGGAGAACACTGAAGCTTTCTTT.

The genes are TRBV10-3 and TRBJ2-1, with TRBD2 matching 9 bases. This CDR3 comprises 15 residues. J gave up 5 bases and V 2 bases, and 4 bases lay outside the gene matches. CDR1 and CDR2 from the germline V gene are ENHRY and SYGVKD. The CDR3 region is CAISEGLATNNEQFF. The CDR3 region has the DNA TGTGCCATCAGTGAGGGACTAGCGACCAACAATGAGCAGTTCTTC.

The CDR3 reads CASSYGGGGNIQYF. The DNA for the CDR3 is TGTGCCAGCAGTTATGGCGGGGGTGGAAACATTCAGTACTTC. The chain carries TRBV6-2 or TRBV6-3 and TRBJ2-4, with 7 bases lining up with TRBD2. V gave up 3 bases and J gave up 6 bases; unmatched junction bases: 5. The CDR3 extends over 14 amino acids. In germline, CDR1 is MNHEY, CDR2 SVGEGT.

This chain joins TRBV5-1 and TRBJ1-2, with D perhaps TRBD1 (5 bases). Per germline, CDR1 SGHRS and CDR2 YFSETQ. Trimming pared 0 bases from V and 6 bases from J, leaving 12 bases between. This CDR3 has 14 residues. CDR3 in DNA: TGCGCCAGCAGCTTGGCCCAGGGTTTGGATGGCTACACCTTC. This codes for CASSLAQGLDGYTF.